This is a list of T cell receptor beta chains from one sample in a study of graft-versus-host responses after intestinal transplantation. Sequencing was performed with immunoSEQ multiplex PCR; in TCRdb, only in-frame clones are kept and a portion is missing. In the table there are tens of thousands of clones, around 90% of which are singletons. Sequenced material: bone marrow, taken around 720 days after intestinal transplantation. The origin of the receptors is a human patient who received an intestinal transplant, so some T cells may come from the graft donor. Each CDR3 is given with its conserved first and last residue. The D gene is left open where the match is weak.

j_call: TRBJ1-2; cdr3_length: 15; d_call: .; v_call: TRBV6-5; cdr3_aa: CASRLSPGGALGYTF; cdr3_nt: TGTGCCAGCAGGCTATCCCCGGGGGGGGCGCTTGGCTACACCTTC
j_call: TRBJ1-6; cdr3_length: 13; d_call: .; v_call: TRBV13; cdr3_aa: CASSLGWDSPLHF; cdr3_nt: TGTGCCAGCAGCTTAGGTTGGGATTCACCCCTCCACTTT
j_call: TRBJ1-6; cdr3_length: 14; d_call: .; v_call: TRBV9; cdr3_aa: CASSVGDNNSPLHF; cdr3_nt: TGTGCCAGCAGCGTAGGGGACAACAATTCACCCCTCCACTTT
j_call: TRBJ2-1; cdr3_length: 15; d_call: .; v_call: TRBV19; cdr3_aa: CASSMTGFSYNEQFF; cdr3_nt: TGTGCCAGTAGTATGACAGGATTCTCCTACAATGAGCAGTTCTTC
j_call: TRBJ2-7; cdr3_length: 15; d_call: .; v_call: TRBV4-1; cdr3_aa: CASSQELGRSYEQYF; cdr3_nt: TGCGCCAGCAGCCAAGAGCTGGGCAGGTCTTACGAGCAGTACTTC
j_call: TRBJ2-3; cdr3_length: 17; d_call: TRBD2; v_call: TRBV4-1; cdr3_aa: CASSQMALAGGADTQYF; cdr3_nt: TGCGCCAGCAGCCAAATGGCGCTAGCGGGGGGCGCCGATACGCAGTATTTT
j_call: TRBJ2-7; cdr3_length: 13; d_call: .; v_call: TRBV29-1; cdr3_aa: CSVDSGTGGEQYF; cdr3_nt: TGCAGCGTTGATAGTGGGACGGGTGGCGAGCAGTACTTC
j_call: TRBJ2-5; cdr3_length: 16; d_call: .; v_call: TRBV11-2; cdr3_aa: CASSTEVPADQETQYF; cdr3_nt: TGTGCCAGCAGCACAGAAGTCCCCGCTGACCAAGAGACCCAGTACTTC
j_call: TRBJ2-7; cdr3_length: 15; d_call: .; v_call: TRBV11-2; cdr3_aa: CASSLLASSTPEQYF; cdr3_nt: TGTGCCAGCAGCTTATTGGCTAGCTCGACGCCCGAGCAGTACTTC
j_call: TRBJ2-1; cdr3_length: 15; d_call: TRBD1; v_call: TRBV28; cdr3_aa: CASSLTGRGLGEQFF; cdr3_nt: TGTGCCAGCAGTTTAACGGGCAGGGGGCTCGGTGAGCAGTTCTTC
j_call: TRBJ1-1; cdr3_length: 13; d_call: .; v_call: TRBV19; cdr3_aa: CASSISGYTEAFF; cdr3_nt: TGTGCCAGTAGTATCTCGGGGTATACTGAAGCTTTCTTT
j_call: TRBJ1-5; cdr3_length: 15; d_call: .; v_call: TRBV18; cdr3_aa: CASSPGRQANQPQHF; cdr3_nt: TGTGCCAGCTCACCGGGCAGACAGGCCAATCAGCCCCAGCATTTT
j_call: TRBJ2-7; cdr3_length: 14; d_call: .; v_call: TRBV6-5; cdr3_aa: CASSYSDSKYEQYF; cdr3_nt: TGTGCCAGCAGTTACTCTGACTCAAAATACGAGCAGTACTTC
j_call: TRBJ2-7; cdr3_length: 17; d_call: TRBD2; v_call: TRBV4-2; cdr3_aa: CASSQDQTSGSRYEQYF; cdr3_nt: TGTGCCAGCAGCCAAGATCAAACTAGCGGGAGCAGATACGAGCAGTACTTC
j_call: TRBJ2-7; cdr3_length: 13; d_call: TRBD1; v_call: TRBV27; cdr3_aa: CASSRDRGYEQYF; cdr3_nt: TGTGCCAGCAGCCGGGACAGGGGCTACGAGCAGTACTTC